These 19 T cell receptor beta chains were sequenced from one sample in a study of cytomegalovirus exposure and HLA in healthy donors. This PCR relied on a set of 60 Vbeta primers and 13 Jbeta primers. Repertoires were generated with immunoSEQ multiplex PCR, while TCRdb's copy carries only in-frame clones and drops some. The sample consists of roughly 100,000 clones, around 10% of them appearing once. Source material: PBMCs. The receptor set was obtained from a man aged 45 to 65 in good health and CMV-seropositive.

This chain links TRBV29-1 with TRBJ2-5; 14 bases line up with TRBD2. CDR3 length: 15 residues. Germline V gene data show CDR1 as SQVTM and CDR2 as ANQGSEA. The V gene end was trimmed by 6 bases and the J gene end by 5 bases; junction bases not matched to a gene: 8. The CDR3 bases are TGCAGCGTAGAGGGGACTAGCGGGAGTGGGGAGACCCAGTACTTC. Its protein product is CSVEGTSGSGETQYF.

The CDR3 spells CASRIGEGEQFF. As DNA, the CDR3 is TGCGCCAGCAGGATAGGGGAGGGTGAGCAGTTCTTC. V usage is TRBV5-1 and J usage is TRBJ2-1; 7 positions agree with TRBD2. Germline lookup yields CDR1 SGHRS and CDR2 YFSETQ. This CDR3 contains 12 residues. Losses at the gene ends were 5 bases for V and 9 bases for J; bases not matched to a gene: 5.

This clone has more than one count but fewer than ten. The chain is built from TRBV6-5 and TRBJ1-2; TRBD1 matches at 7 bases. This CDR3 contains 12 residues. CDR1 is MNHEY, CDR2 SVGAGI, per germline. Losses at the gene ends were 10 bases for V and 2 bases for J; bases not matched to a gene: 4. The CDR3 spells CATRGGNYGYTF. Here the CDR3 DNA reads TGTGCCACCAGAGGGGGCAACTATGGCTACACCTTC.

The gene calls are TRBV6-5 and TRBJ1-4, with D perhaps TRBD1 (5 bases). Germline CDR1 is MNHEY and CDR2 is SVGAGI. This CDR3 region has 14 residues. V lost 5 bases and J lost 8, with 15 bases in between. The CDR3, as DNA: TGTGCCAGCAGTCGCGGGGCTACCGGGGAAAAACTGTTTTTT. This encodes CASSRGATGEKLFF.

This clone was seen a few times. The chain joins TRBV5-6 to TRBJ2-7, with a possible D match to TRBD2 (5 bases). Germline CDR1 and CDR2: SGHDT and YYEEEE. This CDR3 region has 14 residues. Trimming shortened V by 1 base and J by 2 bases, and 10 bases separated the two germline ends. The CDR3 region is CASSLFSVPYEQYF. The CDR3 DNA follows: TGTGCCAGCAGCTTGTTTAGCGTCCCCTACGAGCAGTACTTC.

The table lists this clone with a few counts. The rearrangement uses TRBV6-4 and TRBJ1-4; 7 bases fit TRBD1. CDR3 size: 12 residues. V lost 10 bases to trimming and J lost 8 bases; unmatched junction nucleotides: 7. Germline values: CDR1 MRHNA, CDR2 SNTAGT. The CDR3 DNA follows: TGTGCCACTGACAGGGTGCGGGAAAAACTGTTTTTT. Protein sequence: CATDRVREKLFF.

This clone was found a few times. The chain couples TRBV9 to TRBJ2-3, with D possibly matching TRBD1 (6 bases). V gave up 0 bases and J gave up 2 bases, with 25 bases separating them. The CDR3 sequence is 20 residues long. CDR1 is SGDLS, CDR2 YYNGEE, per germline. The CDR3 DNA follows: TGTGCCAGCAGCGTAGCTAGGGGGATGGGCAGCCGGGAAATCACAGATACGCAGTATTTT. This encodes CASSVARGMGSREITDTQYF.

This chain connects TRBV5-1 to TRBJ2-5; TRBD1 matches at 7 bases. CDR1 and CDR2 from the germline V gene are SGHRS and YFSETQ. Trimming removed 0 bases from V and 7 bases from J; junction bases left unmatched: 9. This CDR3 is built from 15 residues. The CDR3 nucleotides read TGCGCCAGCAGCTTGGGCGACAGGGCTAGGGGGACCCAGTACTTC. This translates into CASSLGDRARGTQYF.

This clone was found a few times. The chain combines TRBV7-9 with TRBJ1-4, with 8 bases matching TRBD1. There are 15 residues in the CDR3. Germline loops: CDR1 SEHNR, CDR2 FQNEAQ (reference sequence). V shed 5 bases, J shed 2 bases, and the junction held 4 bases outside the gene matches. The CDR3 protein is CASSPGGGTNEKLFF. Written as DNA, the CDR3 is TGTGCCAGCAGCCCAGGGGGCGGCACTAATGAAAAACTGTTTTTT.

This clone has just a few counts. The chain employs TRBV21-1 and TRBJ2-7; the DNA was not used to check the table's D call, TRBD1. TRBV21-1 is tagged as a pseudogene. The CDR3 runs to 13 residues. CDR3 residues: CASSAYRVYEQYF. CDR3 sequence (DNA): TGTGCCAGCAGCGCGTACAGGGTCTACGAGCAGTACTTC.

This clone has more than one count but fewer than ten. The V and J genes are TRBV2 and TRBJ1-5; no reliable D call. Trimming took 2 bases from V and 4 from J, leaving 12 bases between them. Germline-derived CDR1 and CDR2 are SNHLY and FYNNEI. This CDR3 is built from 15 residues. The CDR3 reads CASSEREPRNQPQHF. CDR3 nucleotides: TGTGCCAGCAGTGAAAGAGAGCCTCGTAATCAGCCCCAGCATTTT.

This clone has just a few counts. The chain carries TRBV5-8 and TRBJ2-1, with 12 bases aligning to TRBD2. Germline lookup yields CDR1 SGHTS and CDR2 YDEGEE. The V segment lost 2 bases and the J segment 5 bases; nucleotides outside the gene matches: 8. The CDR3 covers 17 residues. The chain's CDR3 is CASSFLGLAGMDNEQFF. CDR3 DNA: TGTGCCAGCAGCTTCCTAGGACTAGCGGGAATGGACAATGAGCAGTTCTTC.

Notes on this clone: The junction and the germline gene differ at one end; a read error may be behind it. Within the sample, other DNA sequences also encode this same CDR3. The genes are TRBV7-8 and TRBJ1-6, with TRBD1 matching over 9 bases. This CDR3 spans 15 amino acids. The V gene's germline CDR1 is SGHVS and CDR2 FQNEAQ. This CDR3 reads CASSTGTGYNSPLHF. DNA of the CDR3: TGTGCCAGCAGCACTGGGACAGGGTATAATTCACCCCTACACTTT.

This clone was picked up a small number of times. This chain uses TRBV7-2 with TRBJ2-7; 8 bases align to TRBD1. The germline CDR1 and CDR2 sequences are SGHTA and FQGNSA. The V and J ends lost 5 bases and 1 base, in that order; junction bases with no gene match: 10. The CDR3 totals 16 residues. CDR3 sequence reads: CASSPRTGWRSYEQYF. The CDR3 DNA follows: TGTGCCAGCAGCCCAAGGACAGGGTGGAGATCCTACGAGCAGTACTTC.

The chain has TRBV2 and TRBJ1-4; D not certain. V was cut by 4 bases and J by 6 bases, with 15 bases left in between. This CDR3 has 15 amino acids. Germline lookup yields CDR1 SNHLY and CDR2 FYNNEI. Here the CDR3 DNA reads TGTGCCAGCAGTGTGGGCGGGGAGGTTGATGAAAAACTGTTTTTT. It encodes CASSVGGEVDEKLFF.

A few counts support this clone. J is TRBJ1-6 and V is TRBV2; weak D call: TRBD1 (5 bases). Germline CDR1 and CDR2: SNHLY and FYNNEI. The CDR3 is made up of 14 amino acids. V was trimmed by 8 bases and J by 11 bases, leaving 19 bases between them. The CDR3 DNA sequence: TGTGCCAGCGTAACAGGTCCGGTGGGGCCACCCCTCCACTTT. It encodes CASVTGPVGPPLHF.

This clone occurred a few times. This chain joins TRBV7-9 and TRBJ2-5; possibly TRBD2 for D (6 bases). The length of the CDR3 is 16 residues. V lost 5 bases to trimming and J lost 0 bases, with 16 bases between them. Germline CDR1 is SEHNR and CDR2 is FQNEAQ (reference sequence). DNA for the CDR3: TGTGCCAGCAGCCAAACCCGGAGGGGATACCAAGAGACCCAGTACTTC. Translation: CASSQTRRGYQETQYF.

The sample holds a few counts of this clone. The V call is TRBV9, the J call TRBJ2-5; TRBD2 aligns across 8 bases. Germline trimming cut 0 bases from V and 4 bases from J; bases unmatched to any gene: 2. The germline gives CDR1 SGDLS, CDR2 YYNGEE. The CDR3 consists of 14 residues. The DNA of the CDR3 is TGTGCCAGCAGCGTAGGGACTAGCAGAGAGACCCAGTACTTC. Protein sequence: CASSVGTSRETQYF.

The chain links TRBV7-9 to TRBJ2-2; 9 bases align to TRBD2. Per the germline V gene, CDR1 is SEHNR and CDR2 is FQNEAQ (reference sequence). Unmatched junction bases numbered 7, after V lost 5 bases and J lost 3 bases. The CDR3 extends over 16 amino acids. The CDR3 protein is CASSGGGRGYTGELFF. The CDR3 DNA reads TGTGCCAGCAGCGGTGGCGGGAGGGGATACACCGGGGAGCTGTTTTTT.